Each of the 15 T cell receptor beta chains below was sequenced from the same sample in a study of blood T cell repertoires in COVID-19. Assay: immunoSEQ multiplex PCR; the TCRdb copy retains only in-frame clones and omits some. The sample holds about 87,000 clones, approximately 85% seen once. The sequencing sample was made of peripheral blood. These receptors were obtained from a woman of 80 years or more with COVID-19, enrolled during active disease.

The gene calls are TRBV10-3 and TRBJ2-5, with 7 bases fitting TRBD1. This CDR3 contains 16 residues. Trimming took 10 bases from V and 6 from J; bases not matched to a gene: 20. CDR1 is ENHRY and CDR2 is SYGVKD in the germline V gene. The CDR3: CATVNPKSGGRKTQYF. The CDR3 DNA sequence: TGTGCCACCGTAAACCCAAAATCAGGGGGTCGGAAGACCCAGTACTTC.

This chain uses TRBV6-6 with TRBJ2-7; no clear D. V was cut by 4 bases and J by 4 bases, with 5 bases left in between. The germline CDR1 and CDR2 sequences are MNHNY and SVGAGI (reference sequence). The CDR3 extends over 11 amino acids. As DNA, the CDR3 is TGTGCCAGCAGTTCGGTTTACGAGCAGTACTTC. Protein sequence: CASSSVYEQYF.

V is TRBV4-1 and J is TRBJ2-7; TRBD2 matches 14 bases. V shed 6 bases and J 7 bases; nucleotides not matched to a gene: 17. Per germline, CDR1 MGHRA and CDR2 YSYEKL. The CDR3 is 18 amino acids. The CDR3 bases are TGCGCCAGCAGTCTCAAATTCCGACTAGCGGGGGGGCCGAGAGAGCAGTACTTC. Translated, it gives CASSLKFRLAGGPREQYF.

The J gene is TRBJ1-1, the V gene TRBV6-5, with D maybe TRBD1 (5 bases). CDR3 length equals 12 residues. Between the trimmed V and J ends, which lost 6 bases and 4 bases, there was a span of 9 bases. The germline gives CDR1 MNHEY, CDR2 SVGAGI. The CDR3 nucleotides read TGTGCCAGCAGGAGAAGGGGCACTGAAGCTTTCTTT. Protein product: CASRRRGTEAFF.

CDR3 coding DNA: TGTGCCAGCAGAAGACTAGCCGACTACAATGAGCAGTTCTTC. Encoded protein: CASRRLADYNEQFF. The chain is built from TRBV27 and TRBJ2-1; 7 bases agree with TRBD2. V lost 6 bases and J lost 3; bases outside the gene matches: 5. The CDR3 is made up of 14 amino acids. CDR1 and CDR2 (germline): MNHEY, SMNVEV (reference sequence).

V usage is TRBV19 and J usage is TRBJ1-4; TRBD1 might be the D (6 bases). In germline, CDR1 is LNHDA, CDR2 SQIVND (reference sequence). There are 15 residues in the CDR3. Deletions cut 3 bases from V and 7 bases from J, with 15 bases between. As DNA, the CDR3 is TGTGCCAGTAGTATCCTCGGGGGAGGGGGTGAAAAACTGTTTTTT. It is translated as CASSILGGGGEKLFF. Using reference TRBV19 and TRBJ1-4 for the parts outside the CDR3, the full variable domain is DGGITQSPKYLFRKEGQNVTLSCEQNLNHDAMYWYRQDPGQGLRLIYYSQIVNDFQKGDIAEGYSVSREKKESFPLTVTSAQKNPTAFYLCASSILGGGGEKLFFGSGTQLSVL.

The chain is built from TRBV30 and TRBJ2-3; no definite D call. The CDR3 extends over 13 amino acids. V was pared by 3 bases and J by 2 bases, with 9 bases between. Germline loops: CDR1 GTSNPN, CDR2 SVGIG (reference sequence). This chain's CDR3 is CAWSAEFTDTQYF. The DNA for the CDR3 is TGTGCCTGGAGCGCAGAATTCACAGATACGCAGTATTTT.

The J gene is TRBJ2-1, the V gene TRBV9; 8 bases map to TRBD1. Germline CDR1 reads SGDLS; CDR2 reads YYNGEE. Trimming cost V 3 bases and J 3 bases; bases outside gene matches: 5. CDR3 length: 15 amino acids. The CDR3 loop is CASSAPGQVYNEQFF. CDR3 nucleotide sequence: TGTGCCAGCAGCGCCCCGGGACAGGTCTACAATGAGCAGTTCTTC.

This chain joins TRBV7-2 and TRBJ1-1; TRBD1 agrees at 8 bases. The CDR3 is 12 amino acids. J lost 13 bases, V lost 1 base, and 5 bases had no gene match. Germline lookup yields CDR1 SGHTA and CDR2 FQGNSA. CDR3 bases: TGTGCCAGCAGCTTAGTGCAGGGGGCGAATTTCTTT. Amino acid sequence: CASSLVQGANFF.

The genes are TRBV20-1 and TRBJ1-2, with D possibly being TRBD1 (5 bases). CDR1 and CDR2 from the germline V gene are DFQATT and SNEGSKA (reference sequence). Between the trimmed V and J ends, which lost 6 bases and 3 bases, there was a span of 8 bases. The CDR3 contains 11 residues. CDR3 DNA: TGCAGTGCGTCGGGGGACTATGGCTACACCTTC. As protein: CSASGDYGYTF.

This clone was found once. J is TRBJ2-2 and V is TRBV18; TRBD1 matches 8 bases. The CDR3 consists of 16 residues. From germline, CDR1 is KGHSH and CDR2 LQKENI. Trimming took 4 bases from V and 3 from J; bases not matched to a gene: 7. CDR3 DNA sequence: TGTGCCAGCTCACAAAGACAGGGGCTCGACACCGGGGAGCTGTTTTTT. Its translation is CASSQRQGLDTGELFF.

This CDR3 is CASSDRGQGAVSEQFF. The CDR3 region has the DNA TGTGCCAGCAGTGATAGAGGACAGGGGGCAGTTAGTGAGCAGTTCTTC. V is TRBV2 and J is TRBJ2-1, with TRBD1 identical over 11 bases. The CDR3 covers 16 residues. Germline CDR1 reads SNHLY; CDR2 reads FYNNEI. After removal of 3 bases from V and 9 bases from J, the junction contained 10 bases not matched to a gene. Variable domain in full (rest from reference TRBV2 and TRBJ2-1): EPEVTQTPSHQVTQMGQEVILRCVPISNHLYFYWYRQILGQKVEFLVSFYNNEISEKSEIFDDQFSVERPDGSNFTLKIRSTKLEDSAMYFCASSDRGQGAVSEQFFGPGTRLTVL.

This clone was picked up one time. The DNA of the CDR3 is TGTGCCAGTAGTGAGACTAGCGGGAGTAGGAAGCAGTACTTC. Encoded protein: CASSETSGSRKQYF. The J gene is TRBJ2-7, the V gene TRBV19, with 12 bases aligning to TRBD2. The CDR3 extends over 14 amino acids. Unmatched junction bases numbered 7, after V lost 5 bases and J lost 8 bases. Germline values: CDR1 LNHDA, CDR2 SQIVND (reference sequence). The variable domain in full, completed from reference TRBV19 and TRBJ2-7, reads DGGITQSPKYLFRKEGQNVTLSCEQNLNHDAMYWYRQDPGQGLRLIYYSQIVNDFQKGDIAEGYSVSREKKESFPLTVTSAQKNPTAFYLCASSETSGSRKQYFGPGTRLTVT.

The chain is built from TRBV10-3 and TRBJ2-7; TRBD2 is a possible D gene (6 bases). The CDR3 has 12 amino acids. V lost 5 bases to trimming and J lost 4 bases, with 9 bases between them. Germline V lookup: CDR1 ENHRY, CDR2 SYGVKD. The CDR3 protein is CAISTLAYEQYF. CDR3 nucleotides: TGTGCCATCAGTACGCTAGCGTACGAGCAGTACTTC.

The CDR3 bases are TGTGCCACAGGACAGAGCTCCTACGAGCAGTACTTC. Protein sequence: CATGQSSYEQYF. The chain recombines TRBV6-6 with TRBJ2-7; D is perhaps TRBD1 (6 bases). Germline loops: CDR1 MNHNY, CDR2 SVGAGI (reference sequence). CDR3 length equals 12 residues. Trimming shortened V by 10 bases and J by 0 bases, and 10 bases separated the two germline ends.